This entry lists 23 T cell receptor beta chains sequenced from one sample in a study of molecular identifiers for immune sequencing clone quantification. MiXCR, run by TCRdb on the PCR reads, gives a single entry per CDR3 protein. The repertoire holds a few hundred thousand distinct CDR3 sequences, with about 20% as singletons. Sequencing used naive CD8+ T cells from blood, with Jurkat cell RNA spiked in. Noted subset: FACS-sorted CD8+CD4-CCR7+CD45RA+ naive T cells. The receptors come from a human donor in good health. Some libraries in this study had Jurkat cell RNA spiked in.

In this sample, this clonotype turned up many times. V and J are TRBV7-9 and TRBJ2-6; 7 bases map to TRBD1. Germline CDR1 is SEHNR and CDR2 is FQNEAQ (reference sequence). J gave up 3 bases and V 5 bases, and 13 bases lay outside the gene matches. The CDR3 runs 18 residues. CDR3 protein: CASSTPISTGVGANVLTF. The CDR3 DNA is TGTGCCAGCAGCACCCCCATAAGTACAGGGGTTGGGGCCAACGTCCTGACTTTC.

Concerning this clonotype: A much larger clone is a single base away; this may be a read error. This chain connects TRBV7-8 to TRBJ2-6, with 7 positions matching TRBD1. CDR3 length: 18 residues. Germline V lookup: CDR1 SGHVS, CDR2 FQNEAQ. J gave up 0 bases and V 5 bases, and 10 bases lay outside the gene matches. CDR3 DNA: TGTGCCAGCAGCCCTTCTAGACAGGGCCCCTCTGGGGCCAACGTCCTGACTTTC. Its translation: CASSPSRQGPSGANVLTF. The whole variable domain, remainder taken from reference TRBV7-8 and TRBJ2-6, is GAGVSQSPRYKVAKRGQDVALRCDPISGHVSLFWYQQALGQGPEFLTYFQNEAQLDKSGLPSDRFFAERPEGSVSTLKIQRTQQEDSAVYLCASSPSRQGPSGANVLTFGAGSRLTVL.

A note on this clonotype: Since a much larger clone is just one base distant, this may be a read error. This sequence joins TRBV13 and TRBJ1-2; the D gene is possibly TRBD1 (5 bases). Germline V lookup: CDR1 PRHDT, CDR2 FYEKMQ (reference sequence). With 5 bases removed from V and 10 bases from J, the gap between germline ends came to 17 bases. This CDR3 spans 13 amino acids. CDR3 nucleotides: TGTGCCAGCAGCCCTCAACCAGGGCTAGACTACACCTTC. It codes for CASSPQPGLDYTF.

The gene calls are TRBV6-5 and TRBJ2-7; perhaps TRBD2 as D (5 bases). V lost 0 bases to trimming and J lost 6 bases, with 9 bases between them. The CDR3 sequence is 13 residues long. CDR1 is MNHEY and CDR2 is SVGAGI in the germline V gene. The chain's CDR3 is CASSYSAEGEQYF. DNA of the CDR3: TGTGCCAGCAGTTACTCCGCCGAGGGCGAGCAGTACTTC.

This clonotype showed up many times. This sequence joins TRBV4-1 and TRBJ1-1; weak D call: TRBD1 (6 bases). Germline-derived CDR1 and CDR2 are MGHRA and YSYEKL. The ends were cut back, 4 bases at V and 5 bases at J, with 8 bases in the middle. The CDR3 sequence is 12 residues long. The CDR3 sequence is CASSLDRTEAFF. CDR3 nucleotide sequence: TGCGCCAGCAGCCTGGACAGAACTGAAGCTTTCTTT.

With respect to this clonotype: A read error is possible here, since a much larger clone lies one base away. V usage is TRBV19 and J usage is TRBJ2-7; no definite D call. Germline V gene data show CDR1 as LNHDA and CDR2 as SQIVND (reference sequence). This CDR3 is 15 amino acids long. V lost 6 bases and J lost 2, with 17 bases in between. Here the CDR3 DNA reads TGTGCCAGTAGCCTAAACCCTGGCGGAGCCTACGAGCAGTACTTC. This codes for CASSLNPGGAYEQYF. The entire variable domain, with the rest obtained from reference TRBV19 and TRBJ2-7, is as follows: DGGITQSPKYLFRKEGQNVTLSCEQNLNHDAMYWYRQDPGQGLRLIYYSQIVNDFQKGDIAEGYSVSREKKESFPLTVTSAQKNPTAFYLCASSLNPGGAYEQYFGPGTRLTVT.

The chain uses TRBV15 and TRBJ2-1; the D call may be TRBD1 or TRBD2 (6 bases each). Germline loops: CDR1 LNHNV, CDR2 YYDKDF (reference sequence). Trimming removed 5 bases from V and 3 bases from J, with 8 bases in between. The CDR3 covers 13 residues. The CDR3 DNA reads TGTGCCACCAGCGAGGGGGGCTACAATGAGCAGTTCTTC. It is translated as CATSEGGYNEQFF.

This clonotype was seen a few times. Here the CDR3 reads CANQPPDTPLFSYYNEQFF. CDR3 nucleotide sequence: TGTGCCAACCAGCCCCCGGACACCCCCCTTTTCTCTTACTACAATGAGCAGTTCTTC. The V gene is TRBV7-2, the J gene TRBJ2-1, with D possibly TRBD1 on 5 matching bases. Germline V CDR1 and CDR2: SGHTA, FQGNSA. This CDR3 has 19 residues. Trimming removed 10 bases from V and 3 bases from J, with 31 bases in between.

This clonotype was found many times. V and J are TRBV6-1 and TRBJ2-7, with D possibly being TRBD1 (6 bases). CDR1 MNHNS and CDR2 SASEGT come from the germline V gene. Between the trimmed V and J ends, which lost 3 bases and 5 bases, there was a span of 17 bases. CDR3 length: 15 residues. The CDR3 loop reads CASSDTGKVRDEQYF. DNA of the CDR3: TGTGCCAGCAGTGACACAGGGAAGGTTCGGGACGAGCAGTACTTC.

The genes are TRBV11-2 and TRBJ2-3, with TRBD1 matching over 7 bases. J lost 4 bases, V lost 2 bases, and 18 bases had no gene match. Germline V gene lookup returns CDR1 SGHAT and CDR2 FQNNGV. The CDR3 loop spans 19 amino acids. Here the CDR3 reads CASSLNPGTDLSSPDTQYF. The CDR3 region has the DNA TGTGCCAGCAGCTTAAATCCCGGGACAGACCTCTCCTCACCAGATACGCAGTATTTT.

With respect to this clonotype: This may stem from a read error, because a much larger clone lies one nucleotide away. The rearrangement links TRBV5-3 to TRBJ2-7; 10 nucleotides match TRBD1. TRBV5-3 falls under the ORF class, with uncertain function. V dropped 8 bases and J dropped 2; count of bases not matched to a gene: 10. This CDR3 is built from 15 residues. The CDR3 DNA follows: TGTGCCAGCAACTTGGGACAGGGGAGCCCCTACGAGCAGTACTTC. It specifies CASNLGQGSPYEQYF.

This clonotype showed up many times. The V call is TRBV6-2 or TRBV6-3, the J call TRBJ1-5; 8 nucleotides agree with TRBD1. V gave up 7 bases and J gave up 9 bases; unmatched junction bases: 11. Germline assignment: CDR1 MNHEY and CDR2 SVGEGT. The CDR3 loop spans 14 amino acids. Here the CDR3 reads CASTKGQGIWPQHF. The CDR3 DNA is TGTGCCAGCACCAAAGGACAGGGAATTTGGCCCCAGCATTTT.

The chain recombines TRBV19 with TRBJ2-7, with D unclear. The V gene lost 3 bases and the J gene lost 4 bases, with 13 bases spanning the gap. Germline assignment: CDR1 LNHDA and CDR2 SQIVND (reference sequence). CDR3 length: 14 residues. CDR3 loop: CASSMGRIGYEQYF. CDR3 bases: TGTGCCAGTAGTATGGGCAGAATCGGGTACGAGCAGTACTTC.

At least ten counts were recorded for this clonotype. The CDR3 coding sequence is TGTGCCAGTAGTCCCGCGGGGGGCGGGGAGCAGTTCTTC. Protein product: CASSPAGGGEQFF. The V and J genes are TRBV19 and TRBJ2-1; 8 nucleotides line up with TRBD2. The CDR3 is 13 residues long. The trim removed 5 bases at V and 10 bases at J, leaving 7 bases unmatched. Germline-derived CDR1 and CDR2 are LNHDA and SQIVND (reference sequence).

With regard to this clonotype: Being one base from a much bigger clone, this may be a read error. The J gene is TRBJ2-5, the V gene TRBV7-9, with TRBD1 identical over 9 bases. The CDR3 spans 14 residues. Germline CDR1 is SEHNR and CDR2 is FQNEAQ (reference sequence). The trim removed 5 bases at V and 7 bases at J, leaving 8 bases unmatched. The CDR3 sequence: CASSPPGQGATQYF. CDR3 bases: TGTGCCAGCAGCCCGCCGGGACAGGGTGCGACCCAGTACTTC.

This clonotype was recorded at least ten times. The rearrangement uses TRBV6-5 and TRBJ2-3, with 9 bases lining up with TRBD1. After removal of 2 bases from V and 4 bases from J, the junction contained 4 bases not matched to a gene. The CDR3 contains 15 residues. CDR1 is MNHEY and CDR2 is SVGAGI in the germline V gene. CDR3 DNA sequence: TGTGCCAGCAGTTACGGGACAGGGCCCCCAGATACGCAGTATTTT. Its protein is CASSYGTGPPDTQYF.

This clonotype appeared a few times. CDR3 bases: TGTGCCAGTAGTATCGTATTGGGCGGGACCAAAAACATTCAGTACTTC. It encodes CASSIVLGGTKNIQYF. The gene calls are TRBV19 and TRBJ2-4, with D possibly TRBD2 on 6 matching bases. The CDR3 has 16 amino acids. In germline, CDR1 is LNHDA, CDR2 SQIVND (reference sequence). V was cut by 3 bases and J by 2 bases, with 14 bases left in between.

The rearrangement links TRBV30 to TRBJ2-2; a weak D match, TRBD2 (6 bases). Per germline, CDR1 GTSNPN and CDR2 SVGIG (reference sequence). The CDR3 covers 13 residues. Trimming cost V 0 bases and J 5 bases, with 7 bases left between them. The CDR3 here is CAWSVRGTGELFF. CDR3 in DNA: TGTGCCTGGAGTGTACGGGGGACCGGGGAGCTGTTTTTT. The variable domain in full, with the rest retrieved from reference TRBV30 and TRBJ2-2, is SQTIHQWPATLVQPVGSPLSLECTVEGTSNPNLYWYRQAAGRGLQLLFYSVGIGQISSEVPQNLSASRPQDRQFILSSKKLLLSDSGFYLCAWSVRGTGELFFGEGSRLTVL.

As regards this clonotype: The junction differs from germline at one of its ends, possibly a read error. This sequence joins TRBV4-3 and TRBJ2-1, with D possibly being TRBD1 (5 bases). The CDR3 totals 14 residues. In germline, CDR1 is LGHNA, CDR2 YSLEER. The CDR3 reads CASGQESRVYEQFF. The CDR3 bases are TGCGCCAGCGGCCAAGAGAGCAGGGTATATGAGCAGTTCTTC.

Ten or more counts support this clonotype. This sequence joins TRBV29-1 and TRBJ2-3; D gene unclear. CDR3 length: 14 residues. V was clipped by 3 bases and J by 2 bases, with 12 bases between them. From germline, CDR1 is SQVTM and CDR2 ANQGSEA. The CDR3 region is CSVDTTRSTDTQYF. CDR3 nucleotide sequence: TGCAGCGTTGATACAACACGATCCACAGATACGCAGTATTTT.

This clonotype appeared a few times. The chain uses TRBV11-1 and TRBJ2-7; no clear D gene. The CDR3 contains 14 residues. V lost 5 bases and J lost 7, with 18 bases in between. CDR1 SGHAT and CDR2 FQDESV come from the germline V gene (reference sequence). Here the CDR3 reads CASSLPSGSLEQYF. The CDR3 coding sequence is TGTGCCAGCAGCCTACCCAGTGGCAGCTTAGAGCAGTACTTC.

The V gene is TRBV27, the J gene TRBJ2-5, with D maybe TRBD1 (6 bases). The CDR3 is 13 residues long. V lost 2 bases, J lost 6 bases, and 10 bases lay in between. CDR1 is MNHEY, CDR2 SMNVEV, per germline (reference sequence). The CDR3 region has the DNA TGTGCCAGCAGTTTAACAGGGTTGAAGACCCAGTACTTC. This sequence encodes CASSLTGLKTQYF.

This clonotype has ten or more counts. This chain links TRBV4-2 with TRBJ2-3; 10 nucleotides line up with TRBD2. This CDR3 spans 17 amino acids. V was pared by 1 base and J by 5 bases, with 9 bases of the junction left unmatched. The germline gives CDR1 LGHNA, CDR2 YNFKEQ. The CDR3 DNA sequence: TGTGCCAGCAGCCAAGGAGGACTAGCGGTCTTCAGAGATACGCAGTATTTT. Translated, it gives CASSQGGLAVFRDTQYF.